Following are 6 T cell receptor beta chains from one sample sequenced in a study of shared clonotypes between healthy human individuals. Libraries were prepared by immunoSEQ multiplex PCR; TCRdb keeps only in-frame clonotypes and omits some of them. The table shows approximately 2,000,000 clones, with about 93% occurring only once. The naive CD8 fraction comprised CD45RO-negative cells positively selected for CCR7 and excluded terminally differentiated effector memory CD45RA+ cells. The sequencing sample was made of naive CD8+ T cells from PBMCs. These receptors were obtained from a man aged 18-30 years in good health. Some clones in this sample may be carry-over from other donors' samples.

The chain employs TRBV6-5 and TRBJ2-1; TRBD2 might be the D (6 bases). The V end lost 4 bases, the J end lost 7 bases, and 14 bases lay between the germline ends. The CDR3 consists of 14 residues. Germline V gene sequence: CDR1 MNHEY, CDR2 SVGAGI. CDR3 in amino acids: CASSSLPAGNEQFF. CDR3 DNA: TGTGCCAGCAGTTCCCTACCCGCGGGGAATGAGCAGTTCTTC.

V usage is TRBV19 and J usage is TRBJ1-5; possibly TRBD1 for D (5 bases). Trimming removed 3 bases from V and 7 bases from J, with 16 bases in between. The CDR3 runs to 15 residues. The germline V gene has CDR1 LNHDA and CDR2 SQIVND (reference sequence). The CDR3 sequence is CASSMSGSRGQPQHF. Here the CDR3 DNA reads TGTGCCAGTAGTATGAGCGGTTCTCGGGGGCAGCCCCAGCATTTT. Full variable domain (outside the CDR3, taken from reference TRBV19 and TRBJ1-5): DGGITQSPKYLFRKEGQNVTLSCEQNLNHDAMYWYRQDPGQGLRLIYYSQIVNDFQKGDIAEGYSVSREKKESFPLTVTSAQKNPTAFYLCASSMSGSRGQPQHFGDGTRLSIL.

The chain joins TRBV6-6 to TRBJ2-7; the D gene is possibly TRBD1 (5 bases). Per the germline V gene, CDR1 is MNHNY and CDR2 is SVGAGI (reference sequence). V was pared by 4 bases and J by 0 bases, with 10 bases between. This CDR3 contains 14 residues. The CDR3 nucleotides read TGTGCCAGCAGTTTAGACAGCGTCTCCTACGAGCAGTACTTC. Translating it yields CASSLDSVSYEQYF.

The genes are TRBV9 and TRBJ2-7; D gene uncertain. V was trimmed by 3 bases and J by 6 bases, leaving 25 bases between them. In germline, CDR1 is SGDLS, CDR2 YYNGEE. The CDR3 sequence is 17 residues long. CDR3 in amino acids: CASSGEDGHPFGPEQYF. CDR3 coding DNA: TGTGCCAGCAGCGGAGAGGATGGCCACCCTTTCGGACCCGAGCAGTACTTC.

The CDR3 here is CASSLETGWSGMNTEAFF. In DNA, the CDR3 is TGTGCCAGCAGCTTAGAAACAGGGTGGTCGGGCATGAACACTGAAGCTTTCTTT. The rearrangement links TRBV11-2 to TRBJ1-1; a weak D match, TRBD1 (6 bases). CDR3 length: 18 amino acids. V lost 0 bases and J 0 bases, leaving 17 bases between the germline ends. Germline values: CDR1 SGHAT, CDR2 FQNNGV.

J is TRBJ2-5 and V is TRBV28; no clear D gene. CDR3 length: 11 residues. The germline gives CDR1 MDHEN, CDR2 SYDVKM. Trimming removed 6 bases from V and 7 bases from J, with 9 bases in between. The CDR3 region has the DNA TGTGCCAGCAGCTCGTCTCGGACCCAGTACTTC. This codes for CASSSSRTQYF.